Following are 27 T cell receptor beta chains from one sample sequenced in a study of identifying expanded T cells in peripheral blood. Assay used: immunoSEQ multiplex PCR; TCRdb lists only in-frame clones, some missing. The sample holds 95,000 to 100,000 clones, approximately 88% seen once. Sequencing was carried out using blood. These receptors were obtained from a person aged 18 to 75 in good health.

This sequence joins TRBV7-2 and TRBJ2-5; no firm D call. The CDR3 runs 14 residues. The ends were cut back, 1 base at V and 1 base at J, with 7 bases in the middle. Germline V CDR1 and CDR2: SGHTA, FQGNSA. The CDR3 DNA reads as TGTGCCAGCAGCTTAGTTTGGACCCAAGAGACCCAGTACTTC. Translation: CASSLVWTQETQYF.

J is TRBJ1-1 and V is TRBV10-1; unclear D gene. CDR1 WNHNN and CDR2 SYGVQD come from the germline V gene (reference sequence). Trimming pared 7 bases from V and 0 bases from J, leaving 9 bases between. The CDR3 length is 13 residues. CDR3 protein: CASTPGMNTEAFF. The CDR3 DNA reads TGCGCCAGCACCCCGGGGATGAACACTGAAGCTTTCTTT.

The rearrangement uses TRBV4-3 and TRBJ1-2, with TRBD1 as a possible D gene (6 bases). Trimming removed 0 bases at V and 7 bases at J, with 12 bases between. The V gene's germline CDR1 is LGHNA and CDR2 YSLEER. The CDR3 spans 14 residues. CDR3: CASSQDRGDFGYTF. CDR3 DNA: TGCGCCAGCAGCCAAGACAGGGGCGACTTTGGCTACACCTTC.

The chain carries TRBV4-1 and TRBJ1-2, with 10 bases that match TRBD1. With V trimmed by 3 bases and J by 8 bases, 12 bases remained unmatched. The CDR3 has 16 amino acids. Germline loops: CDR1 MGHRA, CDR2 YSYEKL. This CDR3 reads CASSHGTGTGDWGYTF. The CDR3 DNA follows: TGCGCCAGCAGCCATGGTACCGGGACAGGGGATTGGGGCTACACCTTC.

The chain uses TRBV7-2 and TRBJ1-2, with a weak D call TRBD1 (5 bases). The V end lost 3 bases, the J end lost 4 bases, and 15 bases lay between the germline ends. Germline V lookup: CDR1 SGHTA, CDR2 FQGNSA. This CDR3 has 15 amino acids. The CDR3 protein is CASSFRRGGGYGYTF. The CDR3 coding sequence is TGTGCCAGCAGCTTCCGACGGGGTGGGGGCTATGGCTACACCTTC. Full variable domain (outside the CDR3, taken from reference TRBV7-2 and TRBJ1-2): GAGVSQSPSNKVTEKGKDVELRCDPISGHTALYWYRQSLGQGLEFLIYFQGNSAPDKSGLPSDRFSAERTGGSVSTLTIQRTQQEDSAVYLCASSFRRGGGYGYTFGSGTRLTVV.

The chain couples TRBV27 to TRBJ2-3, with 8 bases lining up with TRBD2. The CDR3 runs to 15 residues. Looked up from germline, CDR1 is MNHEY and CDR2 is SMNVEV (reference sequence). Germline trimming cut 4 bases from V and 2 bases from J; bases unmatched to any gene: 5. CDR3 sequence reads: CASSSGGRNTDTQYF. Written as DNA, the CDR3 is TGTGCCAGCAGTTCGGGGGGGCGGAACACAGATACGCAGTATTTT.

This chain uses TRBV30 with TRBJ1-6; 11 positions match TRBD1. The junction had 6 bases not matched to a gene; V was cut back by 8 bases and J by 6 bases. This CDR3 has 14 residues. Germline V CDR1 and CDR2: GTSNPN, SVGIG (reference sequence). For the CDR3, the DNA is TGTGCCCAGAGGGACAGGGGGAGTAATTCACCCCTCCACTTT. Protein: CAQRDRGSNSPLHF. Supplemented by reference TRBV30 and TRBJ1-6, the full variable domain reads SQTIHQWPATLVQPVGSPLSLECTVEGTSNPNLYWYRQAAGRGLQLLFYSVGIGQISSEVPQNLSASRPQDRQFILSSKKLLLSDSGFYLCAQRDRGSNSPLHFGNGTRLTVT.

The CDR3 region is CASIPTGRAGNEQYF. The CDR3 DNA follows: TGTGCCAGCATTCCGACCGGCAGGGCTGGAAACGAGCAGTACTTC. The chain combines TRBV28 with TRBJ2-7, with a possible D match to TRBD1 (5 bases). The CDR3 loop spans 15 amino acids. V lost 7 bases to trimming and J lost 5 bases, with 21 bases between them. The germline gives CDR1 MDHEN, CDR2 SYDVKM.

This chain joins TRBV2 and TRBJ1-5; D is unresolved. The germline V gene has CDR1 SNHLY and CDR2 FYNNEI. The CDR3 contains 16 residues. Deletions cut 4 bases from V and 2 bases from J, with 15 bases between. CDR3 DNA: TGTGCCAGCAGTGGAAGCTTCCAGGAGGGCAATCAGCCCCAGCATTTT. Amino acids: CASSGSFQEGNQPQHF.

The gene calls are TRBV6-5 and TRBJ2-1; 12 bases agree with TRBD2. CDR1 and CDR2 from the germline V gene are MNHEY and SVGAGI. The CDR3 has 14 amino acids. V was clipped by 6 bases and J by 6 bases; unmatched bases: 3. CDR3 amino acids: CASSLGLAGNEQFF. The CDR3 DNA follows: TGTGCCAGCAGCCTGGGACTAGCGGGCAATGAGCAGTTCTTC.

The rearrangement uses TRBV11-2 and TRBJ1-1; possible D gene TRBD1, 5 bases. CDR1 and CDR2 (germline): SGHAT, FQNNGV. The CDR3 sequence is 15 residues long. V was cut by 2 bases and J by 1 base, with 11 bases left in between. CDR3 coding DNA: TGTGCCAGCAGCTTATGGCCAGGGACGAACACTGAAGCTTTCTTT. Its translation is CASSLWPGTNTEAFF. The variable domain in full, with the rest retrieved from reference TRBV11-2 and TRBJ1-1, is EAGVAQSPRYKIIEKRQSVAFWCNPISGHATLYWYQQILGQGPKLLIQFQNNGVVDDSQLPKDRFSAERLKGVDSTLKIQPAKLEDSAVYLCASSLWPGTNTEAFFGQGTRLTVV.

The gene calls are TRBV28 and TRBJ2-5; possibly TRBD1 for D (6 bases). The germline V and J ends were trimmed by 4 bases and 6 bases, with 9 bases remaining between them. The CDR3 extends over 12 amino acids. Per the germline V gene, CDR1 is MDHEN and CDR2 is SYDVKM. The DNA of the CDR3 is TGTGCCAGCAGTTCGACAGGAAAGACCCAGTACTTC. Translating it yields CASSSTGKTQYF.

This clone came up once. The chain has TRBV10-3 and TRBJ1-3, with TRBD1 matching 9 bases. The CDR3 loop spans 18 amino acids. The trim removed 4 bases at V and 4 bases at J, leaving 14 bases unmatched. The germline V gene encodes CDR1 ENHRY and CDR2 SYGVKD. The chain's CDR3 is CAISVGGGQGVSGNTIYF. The CDR3 nucleotides read TGTGCCATCAGTGTTGGGGGGGGACAGGGAGTTTCCGGAAACACCATATATTTT.

This clone was seen only once. The chain is built from TRBV9 and TRBJ1-6, with D uncertain. V was shortened by 5 bases and J by 10 bases, with 19 bases between the two germline ends. Germline-derived CDR1 and CDR2 are SGDLS and YYNGEE. This CDR3 contains 15 residues. The DNA for the CDR3 is TGTGCCAGCAGATCTGGCCCCGGTCCTAGGTCACCCCTCCACTTT. Amino acids: CASRSGPGPRSPLHF.

Worth noting for this clone: At one end, the junction sequence differs from germline, possibly due to a read error. The gene calls are TRBV7-2 and TRBJ2-7, with D tentatively TRBD2 (6 bases). This CDR3 comprises 15 residues. CDR1 is SGHTA, CDR2 FQGNSA, per germline. The CDR3 coding sequence is TGCGCCAGCAGCCAAGATCGGAGGGGTTACCACGAGCAGTACTTC. Translated, it gives CASSQDRRGYHEQYF.

V and J are TRBV29-1 and TRBJ1-6; 7 nucleotides line up with TRBD1. The trim removed 8 bases at V and 7 bases at J, leaving 8 bases unmatched. CDR3 length: 13 amino acids. Germline V gives CDR1 SQVTM, CDR2 ANQGSEA. The CDR3 DNA reads as TGCAGCTCCGAGGACAGGAGCAATTCACCCCTCCACTTT. Protein: CSSEDRSNSPLHF.

This clone was observed a handful of times. The rearrangement links TRBV9 to TRBJ1-2, with TRBD1 as a possible D gene (6 bases). Trimming left V 4 bases short and J 2 bases short, with 12 bases between. Germline V gene sequence: CDR1 SGDLS, CDR2 YYNGEE. The CDR3 loop spans 14 amino acids. The DNA for the CDR3 is TGTGCCAGCAGCCTCAGGGGAGGGAACTATGGCTACACCTTC. Amino acids: CASSLRGGNYGYTF.

For the CDR3, the DNA is TGTGCCAGCAGCTTGGACGGCAGGGGGAAGGAGGGCTACACCTTC. As protein: CASSLDGRGKEGYTF. The chain carries TRBV5-4 and TRBJ1-2, with 7 positions matching TRBD1. Germline V gives CDR1 SGHNT, CDR2 YYREEE (reference sequence). This CDR3 region has 15 residues. The J segment lost 8 bases and the V segment lost 0 bases, leaving 10 bases of the junction unmatched.

The rearrangement joins TRBV19 to TRBJ2-2; unclear D gene. The CDR3 runs 16 residues. Germline CDR1 and CDR2: LNHDA and SQIVND (reference sequence). Trimming took off 7 bases at V and 1 base at J, with 16 bases between the two ends. CDR3: CASTLAVTVNTGELFF. CDR3 bases: TGTGCCAGTACCCTCGCCGTGACGGTGAACACCGGGGAGCTGTTTTTT.

The V gene is TRBV18, the J gene TRBJ1-5; TRBD1 matches at 10 bases. Trimming cost V 6 bases and J 6 bases; bases outside gene matches: 11. The CDR3 length is 16 residues. Germline V CDR1 and CDR2: KGHSH, LQKENI. CDR3 DNA: TGTGCCAGCTCTCCTACCGGGACAGGGGTTGGTCAGCCCCAGCATTTT. Amino acids: CASSPTGTGVGQPQHF.

The chain has TRBV2 and TRBJ1-2, with D uncertain. Germline assignment: CDR1 SNHLY and CDR2 FYNNEI. V gave up 4 bases and J gave up 4 bases, with 10 bases separating them. CDR3 length: 13 residues. The CDR3 bases are TGTGCCAGCAGTGTCCAAGCCGCCTATGGCTACACCTTC. This translates into CASSVQAAYGYTF.

This clone has a handful of counts. The V and J genes are TRBV6-6 and TRBJ2-2, with TRBD1 as a possible D gene (5 bases). Trimming removed 7 bases at V and 6 bases at J, with 15 bases between. Per germline, CDR1 MNHNY and CDR2 SVGAGI (reference sequence). The CDR3 runs 14 residues. The CDR3: CASTHTRQSGELFF. For the CDR3, the DNA is TGTGCCAGCACCCATACCAGACAGTCCGGGGAGCTGTTTTTT.

This clone has only one observation. The chain uses TRBV25-1 and TRBJ2-5, with 8 positions matching TRBD1. Germline lookup yields CDR1 MGHDK and CDR2 SYGVNS. V shed 3 bases, J shed 8 bases, and the junction held 11 bases outside the gene matches. This CDR3 spans 15 amino acids. The CDR3 region is CASSDSGTGSTTQYF. For the CDR3, the DNA is TGTGCCAGCAGTGACTCCGGGACAGGATCGACAACCCAGTACTTC.

The rearrangement links TRBV7-2 to TRBJ2-5; TRBD1 or TRBD2 may be the D gene (6 bases each). CDR1 and CDR2 (germline): SGHTA, FQGNSA. V lost 5 bases and J lost 3, with 19 bases in between. CDR3 length: 16 amino acids. This CDR3 reads CASSPRQDTGEETQYF. The CDR3 DNA reads as TGTGCCAGCAGCCCCAGACAGGACACGGGGGAAGAGACCCAGTACTTC.

This chain connects TRBV5-4 to TRBJ1-4; D gene uncertain. Per the germline V gene, CDR1 is SGHNT and CDR2 is YYREEE (reference sequence). The CDR3 contains 14 residues. Trimming shortened V by 4 bases and J by 3 bases, and 10 bases separated the two germline ends. The CDR3 bases are TGTGCCAGCAGCCCGGGAGGGCCTAATGAAAAACTGTTTTTT. It specifies CASSPGGPNEKLFF.

The chain is built from TRBV7-8 and TRBJ2-3, with 9 bases fitting TRBD2. CDR1 is SGHVS, CDR2 FQNEAQ, per germline. Germline trimming cut 2 bases from V and 4 bases from J; bases unmatched to any gene: 7. The CDR3 is 16 residues long. As DNA, the CDR3 is TGTGCCAGCAGCTTATGGGCGGGGGGGCAGGCAGATACGCAGTATTTT. Protein sequence: CASSLWAGGQADTQYF.

J is TRBJ2-5 and V is TRBV5-4, with TRBD2 matching 14 bases. The V segment lost 4 bases and the J segment 5 bases; nucleotides outside the gene matches: 10. This CDR3 is 17 amino acids long. Germline assignment: CDR1 SGHNT and CDR2 YYREEE (reference sequence). CDR3 in DNA: TGTGCCAGCAGCCCCCACGGGACTAGCGGGGGTGGGGAGACCCAGTACTTC. Residues: CASSPHGTSGGGETQYF.